What follows are 25 T cell receptor beta chains derived from one specimen sequenced in a study of OX40 agonist ivuxolimab in advanced cancers. Clones were read by immunoSEQ multiplex PCR, and TCRdb kept only the in-frame ones, dropping some. The table lists about 43,000 clones, around 88% of them singletons. The sequencing used CD4+ or CD8+ T cells sorted from blood, collected in a trial of the OX40 agonist ivuxolimab. Receptor source: an adult with an advanced solid tumor such as melanoma, head and neck, liver or kidney cancer.

CDR3 DNA sequence: TGTGCCAGCAGCTTTTATTCGGGAGGAGAGACCCAGTACTTC. Translated: CASSFYSGGETQYF. This chain links TRBV7-6 with TRBJ2-5, with TRBD2 identical over 7 bases. V trimming: 3 bases; J trimming: 4 bases; junction bases outside the gene matches: 5. Germline lookup yields CDR1 SGHVS and CDR2 FNYEAQ. The CDR3 consists of 14 residues.

V gene TRBV28 combines with J gene TRBJ2-7, with 12 bases matching TRBD2. This CDR3 contains 17 residues. V shed 2 bases and J 4 bases; nucleotides not matched to a gene: 9. The germline gives CDR1 MDHEN, CDR2 SYDVKM. The CDR3 DNA reads as TGTGCCAGCAGTTTAGGGTCTAGCGGGAGGGCCGGATACGAGCAGTACTTC. Its translation is CASSLGSSGRAGYEQYF. The complete variable domain, with remaining parts taken from reference TRBV28 and TRBJ2-7, reads DVKVTQSSRYLVKRTGEKVFLECVQDMDHENMFWYRQDPGLGLRLIYFSYDVKMKEKGDIPEGYSVSREKKERFSLILESASTNQTSMYLCASSLGSSGRAGYEQYFGPGTRLTVT.

The chain combines TRBV9 with TRBJ2-3, with D perhaps TRBD1 or TRBD2 (5 bases each). With 0 bases removed from V and 4 bases from J, the gap between germline ends came to 12 bases. The germline V gene encodes CDR1 SGDLS and CDR2 YYNGEE. The CDR3 runs to 15 residues. This chain's CDR3 is CASSVVGDRADTQYF. CDR3 DNA: TGTGCCAGCAGCGTAGTGGGGGATAGGGCAGATACGCAGTATTTT.

J is TRBJ1-2 and V is TRBV19; a weak D match, TRBD1 (5 bases). Germline V gives CDR1 LNHDA, CDR2 SQIVND (reference sequence). V lost 4 bases to trimming and J lost 7 bases, with 19 bases between them. The CDR3 totals 15 residues. CDR3 sequence reads: CASSTFGHLFSGYTF. CDR3 nucleotides: TGTGCCAGTAGTACCTTCGGACACCTTTTCAGTGGCTACACCTTC.

A single count supports this clone. A junction boundary mismatches the germline segment, possibly from a read error. The V and J genes are TRBV14 and TRBJ1-5; TRBD1 matches 11 bases. This CDR3 spans 16 amino acids. The germline V gene encodes CDR1 SGHDN and CDR2 FVKESK. The CDR3 spells CASSKEGQGGNQPQHF. The CDR3 region has the DNA TGTGCCAGCAGCAAAGAGGGACAGGGGGGCAATCAGCCCCAGCATTTT. Looking up the rest from reference TRBV14 and TRBJ1-5 gives the full variable domain: EAGVTQFPSHSVIEKGQTVTLRCDPISGHDNLYWYRRVMGKEIKFLLHFVKESKQDESGMPNNRFLAERTGGTYSTLKVQPAELEDSGVYFCASSKEGQGGNQPQHFGDGTRLSIL.

The chain recombines TRBV7-9 with TRBJ1-1, with D uncertain. The CDR3 consists of 12 residues. The V end was cut by 5 bases, the J end by 3 bases, with 7 bases between. From germline, CDR1 is SEHNR and CDR2 FQNEAQ (reference sequence). The CDR3 DNA follows: TGTGCCAGCAGCGTCAGTGACACTGAAGCTTTCTTT. Translated: CASSVSDTEAFF.

The chain couples TRBV7-9 to TRBJ1-1, with a weak D call TRBD1 (5 bases). CDR1 and CDR2 (germline): SEHNR, FQNEAQ (reference sequence). V gave up 7 bases and J gave up 0 bases, with 12 bases separating them. The CDR3 is 14 amino acids. The CDR3 here is CASTQTGLNTEAFF. In nucleotides, the CDR3 is TGTGCCAGCACCCAAACAGGACTGAACACTGAAGCTTTCTTT.

The V gene is TRBV29-1, the J gene TRBJ1-2, with D unclear. V dropped 4 bases and J dropped 4 bases, with 13 bases sitting between them. The CDR3 is 13 amino acids. The germline CDR1 and CDR2 sequences are SQVTM and ANQGSEA. The CDR3, as DNA: TGCAGCGTTGTATCCTCATTAATCTATGGCTACACCTTC. Protein sequence: CSVVSSLIYGYTF.

The chain has TRBV10-3 and TRBJ2-1, with D unresolved. CDR1 and CDR2 (germline): ENHRY, SYGVKD. Trimming cost V 8 bases and J 0 bases, with 14 bases left between them. The CDR3 contains 15 residues. The DNA for the CDR3 is TGTGCCATCCAGGACGGTTCTAGCTCCTACAATGAGCAGTTCTTC. Translating gives CAIQDGSSSYNEQFF.

The chain recombines TRBV10-3 with TRBJ2-2; 11 nucleotides align to TRBD2. V dropped 5 bases and J dropped 0; count of bases not matched to a gene: 11. From germline, CDR1 is ENHRY and CDR2 SYGVKD. The CDR3 is 19 residues long. In DNA form, the CDR3 reads TGTGCCATCAGTCGCTTCCCGACTAGCGGGGTGTCGAACACCGGGGAGCTGTTTTTT. It translates to CAISRFPTSGVSNTGELFF.

This sequence joins TRBV7-9 and TRBJ1-5; TRBD1 matches at 8 bases. Germline CDR1 and CDR2: SEHNR and FQNEAQ (reference sequence). The trim removed 5 bases at V and 0 bases at J, leaving 3 bases unmatched. This CDR3 is built from 15 residues. Here the CDR3 DNA reads TGTGCCAGCAGCCGGACAGGGTCTAGCAATCAGCCCCAGCATTTT. Translated, it gives CASSRTGSSNQPQHF. Full variable domain (missing parts from reference TRBV7-9 and TRBJ1-5): DTGVSQNPRHKITKRGQNVTFRCDPISEHNRLYWYRQTLGQGPEFLTYFQNEAQLEKSRLLSDRFSAERPKGSFSTLEIQRTEQGDSAMYLCASSRTGSSNQPQHFGDGTRLSIL.

V usage is TRBV9 and J usage is TRBJ2-1; D is ambiguous. V was shortened by 2 bases and J by 8 bases, with 11 bases between the two germline ends. The CDR3 sequence is 13 residues long. In germline, CDR1 is SGDLS, CDR2 YYNGEE. This chain's CDR3 is CASSVLVGDEQFF. In DNA, the CDR3 is TGTGCCAGCAGCGTGCTCGTCGGCGATGAGCAGTTCTTC.

The chain uses TRBV29-1 and TRBJ1-4; D is possibly TRBD1 (5 bases). With 4 bases removed from V and 4 bases from J, the gap between germline ends came to 13 bases. CDR1 SQVTM and CDR2 ANQGSEA come from the germline V gene. The CDR3 is 14 amino acids. In DNA, the CDR3 is TGCAGCGTTGCCGGGACTGCGCATAATGAAAAACTGTTTTTT. It yields the protein CSVAGTAHNEKLFF.

This sequence joins TRBV5-5 and TRBJ2-7; D is possibly TRBD2 (6 bases). This CDR3 contains 14 residues. Trimming cost V 4 bases and J 6 bases, with 17 bases left between them. Germline V gives CDR1 SGHKS, CDR2 YYEKEE (reference sequence). The CDR3 here is CASSLVSGPGEQYF. DNA for the CDR3: TGTGCCAGCAGCCTCGTGAGCGGGCCTGGCGAGCAGTACTTC.

CDR3 bases: TGTGCCAGCAGCTTGGGACTGGAGGGAGATACGCAGTATTTT. It specifies CASSLGLEGDTQYF. The chain uses TRBV5-4 and TRBJ2-3; D may be TRBD2 (6 bases). The V end was cut by 0 bases, the J end by 5 bases, with 10 bases between. The germline V gene has CDR1 SGHNT and CDR2 YYREEE (reference sequence). This CDR3 is built from 14 residues.

The chain combines TRBV2 with TRBJ2-3; 12 positions match TRBD2. V trimming: 1 base; J trimming: 0 bases; junction bases outside the gene matches: 5. Germline assignment: CDR1 SNHLY and CDR2 FYNNEI. The CDR3 consists of 18 residues. CDR3 in amino acids: CASSEGLAGVFSTDTQYF. In nucleotides, the CDR3 is TGTGCCAGCAGTGAAGGACTAGCGGGAGTGTTTAGCACAGATACGCAGTATTTT.

The chain links TRBV2 to TRBJ2-3; tentatively, D is TRBD2 (5 bases). The germline gives CDR1 SNHLY, CDR2 FYNNEI. The V gene lost 6 bases and the J gene lost 2 bases, with 12 bases spanning the gap. CDR3 size: 14 residues. The CDR3 loop reads CASREAESTDTQYF. In nucleotides, the CDR3 is TGTGCCAGCAGGGAGGCAGAATCCACAGATACGCAGTATTTT. The full variable domain, its missing parts supplied by reference TRBV2 and TRBJ2-3, is EPEVTQTPSHQVTQMGQEVILRCVPISNHLYFYWYRQILGQKVEFLVSFYNNEISEKSEIFDDQFSVERPDGSNFTLKIRSTKLEDSAMYFCASREAESTDTQYFGPGTRLTVL.

The chain has TRBV6-1 and TRBJ2-1; TRBD2 agrees at 8 bases. The germline V gene has CDR1 MNHNS and CDR2 SASEGT. The CDR3 extends over 15 amino acids. The J segment lost 0 bases and the V segment lost 3 bases, leaving 1 base of the junction unmatched. This chain's CDR3 is CASSDGTSSYNEQFF. The CDR3 region has the DNA TGTGCCAGCAGTGACGGGACTAGCTCCTACAATGAGCAGTTCTTC.

The genes are TRBV7-8 and TRBJ2-5; D call uncertain. This CDR3 has 18 amino acids. Germline-derived CDR1 and CDR2 are SGHVS and FQNEAQ. The V end was cut by 1 base, the J end by 5 bases, with 23 bases between. CDR3 nucleotide sequence: TGTGCCAGCAGCTTAGTTGCAGGTGGGTCTCGATGGGTCGAGACCCAGTACTTC. It translates to CASSLVAGGSRWVETQYF.

The chain carries TRBV7-9 and TRBJ1-2, with D perhaps matching TRBD1 (6 bases). The CDR3 length is 18 residues. Trimming stripped 8 bases from V and 6 bases from J, with 31 bases between. Germline V gives CDR1 SEHNR, CDR2 FQNEAQ (reference sequence). As DNA, the CDR3 is TGTGCCAGCTTTCCCAGCGCCCACACAGGGAACCCTCCCAATGGCTACACCTTC. It encodes CASFPSAHTGNPPNGYTF.

The rearrangement uses TRBV5-4 and TRBJ2-5, with 8 bases matching TRBD1. The CDR3 sequence is 16 residues long. V gave up 0 bases and J gave up 4 bases; unmatched junction bases: 8. Per the germline V gene, CDR1 is SGHNT and CDR2 is YYREEE (reference sequence). The CDR3 DNA reads TGTGCCAGCAGCTTGGAAGCAGGGGGCGTGTCAGAGACCCAGTACTTC. Amino acid sequence: CASSLEAGGVSETQYF.

The chain uses TRBV4-1 and TRBJ2-1, with 8 bases lining up with TRBD2. The trim removed 4 bases at V and 8 bases at J, leaving 7 bases unmatched. Germline values: CDR1 MGHRA, CDR2 YSYEKL. The CDR3 has 14 residues. This CDR3 is CASSLREVGYEQFF. The CDR3 DNA follows: TGCGCCAGCAGCCTGCGGGAGGTGGGTTATGAGCAGTTCTTC.

By its share, this clone is medium-sized. The V and J genes are TRBV4-2 and TRBJ2-7, with 8 bases aligning to TRBD1. The CDR3 totals 17 residues. Per the germline V gene, CDR1 is LGHNA and CDR2 is YNFKEQ. The trim removed 1 base at V and 4 bases at J, leaving 12 bases unmatched. CDR3 sequence reads: CASSQVHGQGLVYEQYF. The DNA for the CDR3 is TGTGCCAGCAGCCAAGTTCACGGACAGGGTCTTGTGTACGAGCAGTACTTC.

The CDR3 DNA reads as TGTGCCAGCAGCTTAGTTGGCGGGAGCGCTGTAGAGACCCAGTACTTC. Protein sequence: CASSLVGGSAVETQYF. V is TRBV7-8 and J is TRBJ2-5; 7 nucleotides align to TRBD2. Unmatched junction bases numbered 9, after V lost 1 base and J lost 4 bases. Germline V CDR1 and CDR2: SGHVS, FQNEAQ. This CDR3 contains 16 residues.

The chain employs TRBV2 and TRBJ2-1; the match to TRBD2 covers 10 bases. This CDR3 has 15 amino acids. After removal of 3 bases from V and 6 bases from J, the junction contained 5 bases not matched to a gene. CDR1 and CDR2 (germline): SNHLY, FYNNEI. As DNA, the CDR3 is TGTGCCAGCAGTGAGGGAGCGGGAGGGCTCAATGAGCAGTTCTTC. Translation gives CASSEGAGGLNEQFF.